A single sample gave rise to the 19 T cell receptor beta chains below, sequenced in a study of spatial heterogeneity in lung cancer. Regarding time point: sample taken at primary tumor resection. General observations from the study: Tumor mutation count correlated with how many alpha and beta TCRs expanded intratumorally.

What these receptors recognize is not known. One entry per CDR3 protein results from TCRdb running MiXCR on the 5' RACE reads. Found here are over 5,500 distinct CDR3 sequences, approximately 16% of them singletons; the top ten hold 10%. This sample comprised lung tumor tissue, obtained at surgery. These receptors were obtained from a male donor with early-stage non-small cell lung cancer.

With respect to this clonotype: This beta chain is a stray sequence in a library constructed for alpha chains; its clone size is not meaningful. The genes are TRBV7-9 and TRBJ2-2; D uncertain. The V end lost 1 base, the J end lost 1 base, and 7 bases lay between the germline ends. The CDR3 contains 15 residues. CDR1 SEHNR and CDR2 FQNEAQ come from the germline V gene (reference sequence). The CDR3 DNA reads TGTGCCAGCAGCTTAGATTTGGAGAACACCGGGGAGCTGTTTTTT. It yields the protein CASSLDLENTGELFF.

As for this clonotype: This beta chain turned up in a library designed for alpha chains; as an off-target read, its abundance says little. This CDR3 is CASSLGLRNTEAFF. The CDR3 DNA follows: TGTGCCAGCAGCCTCGGACTACGTAACACTGAAGCTTTCTTT. This rearrangement joins TRBV6-5 to TRBJ1-1; D call uncertain. In germline, CDR1 is MNHEY, CDR2 SVGAGI. Trimming removed 6 bases at V and 2 bases at J, with 13 bases between. The length of the CDR3 is 14 residues.

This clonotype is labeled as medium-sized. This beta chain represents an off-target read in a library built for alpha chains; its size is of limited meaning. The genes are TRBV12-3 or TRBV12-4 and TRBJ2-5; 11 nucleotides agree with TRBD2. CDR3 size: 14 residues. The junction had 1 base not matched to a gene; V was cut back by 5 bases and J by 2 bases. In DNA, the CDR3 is TGTGCCAGCAGTAGGACTAGCGGGCAAGAGACCCAGTACTTC. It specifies CASSRTSGQETQYF.

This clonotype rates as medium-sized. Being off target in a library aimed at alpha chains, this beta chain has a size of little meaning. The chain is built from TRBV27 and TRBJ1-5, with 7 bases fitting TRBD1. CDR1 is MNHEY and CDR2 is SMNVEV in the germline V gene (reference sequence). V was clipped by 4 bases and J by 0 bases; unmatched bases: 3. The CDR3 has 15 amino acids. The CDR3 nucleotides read TGTGCCAGCAGTTCCGGGACAGATAGCAATCAGCCCCAGCATTTT. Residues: CASSSGTDSNQPQHF.

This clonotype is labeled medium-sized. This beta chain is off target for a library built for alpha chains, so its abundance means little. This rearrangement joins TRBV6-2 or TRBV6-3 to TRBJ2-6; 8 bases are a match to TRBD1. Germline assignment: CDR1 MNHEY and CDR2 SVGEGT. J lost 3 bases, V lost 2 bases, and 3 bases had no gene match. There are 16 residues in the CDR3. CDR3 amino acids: CASSYPTGVGANVLTF. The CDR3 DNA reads TGTGCCAGCAGTTACCCGACAGGGGTTGGGGCCAACGTCCTGACTTTC.

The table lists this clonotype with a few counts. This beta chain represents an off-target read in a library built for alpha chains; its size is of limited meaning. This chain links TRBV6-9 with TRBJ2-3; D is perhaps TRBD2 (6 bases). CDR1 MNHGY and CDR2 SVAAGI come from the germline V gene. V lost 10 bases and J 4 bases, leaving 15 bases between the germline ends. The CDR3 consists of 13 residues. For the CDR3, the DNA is TGTGCCATATGGCGGGGAAGCCCAGATACGCAGTATTTT. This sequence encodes CAIWRGSPDTQYF.

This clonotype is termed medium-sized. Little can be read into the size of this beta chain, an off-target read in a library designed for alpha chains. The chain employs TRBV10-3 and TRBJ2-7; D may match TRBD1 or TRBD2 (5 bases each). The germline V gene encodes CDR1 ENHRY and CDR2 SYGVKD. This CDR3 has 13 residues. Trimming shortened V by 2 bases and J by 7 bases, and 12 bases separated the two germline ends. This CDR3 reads CAISERGPSEQYF. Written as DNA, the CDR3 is TGTGCCATCAGTGAGAGGGGACCGTCGGAGCAGTACTTC.

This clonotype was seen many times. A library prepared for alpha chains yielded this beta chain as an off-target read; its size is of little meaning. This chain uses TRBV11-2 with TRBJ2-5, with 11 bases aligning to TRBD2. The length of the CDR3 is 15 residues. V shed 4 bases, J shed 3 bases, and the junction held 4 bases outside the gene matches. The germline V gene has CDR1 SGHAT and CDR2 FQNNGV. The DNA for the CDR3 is TGTGCCAGCAGCTCGGGGACTAGCGGAAAAGAGACCCAGTACTTC. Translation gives CASSSGTSGKETQYF.

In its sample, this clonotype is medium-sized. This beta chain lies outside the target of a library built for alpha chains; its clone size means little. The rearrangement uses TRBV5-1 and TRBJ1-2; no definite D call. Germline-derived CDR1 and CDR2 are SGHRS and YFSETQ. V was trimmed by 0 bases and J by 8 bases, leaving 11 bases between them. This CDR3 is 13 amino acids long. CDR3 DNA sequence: TGCGCCAGCAGCTTGGGGTCGACCGACGGCTACACCTTC. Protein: CASSLGSTDGYTF. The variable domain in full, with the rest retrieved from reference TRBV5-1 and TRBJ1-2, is KAGVTQTPRYLIKTRGQQVTLSCSPISGHRSVSWYQQTPGQGLQFLFEYFSETQRNKGNFPGRFSGRQFSNSRSEMNVSTLELGDSALYLCASSLGSTDGYTFGSGTRLTVV.

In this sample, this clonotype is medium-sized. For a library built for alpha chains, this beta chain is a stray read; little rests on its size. CDR3 residues: CATTYRGGRVGANTGELFF. The CDR3 DNA follows: TGTGCCACGACCTACAGGGGAGGAAGAGTCGGCGCGAACACCGGGGAGCTGTTTTTT. The chain carries TRBV28 and TRBJ2-2; D may be TRBD1 (7 bases). Germline CDR1 and CDR2: MDHEN and SYDVKM. This CDR3 has 19 amino acids. The ends were cut back, 10 bases at V and 0 bases at J, with 27 bases in the middle.

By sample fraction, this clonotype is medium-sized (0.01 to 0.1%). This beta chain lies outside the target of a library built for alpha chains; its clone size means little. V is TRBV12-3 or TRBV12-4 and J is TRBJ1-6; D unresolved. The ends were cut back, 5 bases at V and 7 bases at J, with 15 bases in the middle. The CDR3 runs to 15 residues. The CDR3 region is CASSPQEARNSPLHF. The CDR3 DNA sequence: TGTGCCAGCAGTCCCCAGGAGGCGAGGAATTCACCCCTCCACTTT.

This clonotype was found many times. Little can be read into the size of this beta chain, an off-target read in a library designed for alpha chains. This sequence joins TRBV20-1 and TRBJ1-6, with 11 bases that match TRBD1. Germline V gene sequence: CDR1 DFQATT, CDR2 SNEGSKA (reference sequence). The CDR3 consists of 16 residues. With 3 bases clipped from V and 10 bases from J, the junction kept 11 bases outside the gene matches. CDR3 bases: TGCAGTGCTAGGGACTCCGGACAGGGGGCCGGATCACCCCTCCACTTT. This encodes CSARDSGQGAGSPLHF.

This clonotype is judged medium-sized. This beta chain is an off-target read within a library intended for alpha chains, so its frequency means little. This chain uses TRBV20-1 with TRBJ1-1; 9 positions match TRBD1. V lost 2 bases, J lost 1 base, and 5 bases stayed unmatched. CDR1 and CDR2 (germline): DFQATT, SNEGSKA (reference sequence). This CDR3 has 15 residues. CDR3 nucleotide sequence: TGCAGTGCTAGATCCAGGACAGGGGAGAACACTGAAGCTTTCTTT. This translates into CSARSRTGENTEAFF.

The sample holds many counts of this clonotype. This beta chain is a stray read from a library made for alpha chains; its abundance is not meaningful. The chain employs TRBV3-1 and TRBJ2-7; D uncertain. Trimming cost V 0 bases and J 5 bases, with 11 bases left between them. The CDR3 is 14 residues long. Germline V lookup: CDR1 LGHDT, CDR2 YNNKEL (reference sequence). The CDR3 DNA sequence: TGTGCCAGCAGCCAAGAAGGCGGATTCCACGAGCAGTACTTC. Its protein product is CASSQEGGFHEQYF.

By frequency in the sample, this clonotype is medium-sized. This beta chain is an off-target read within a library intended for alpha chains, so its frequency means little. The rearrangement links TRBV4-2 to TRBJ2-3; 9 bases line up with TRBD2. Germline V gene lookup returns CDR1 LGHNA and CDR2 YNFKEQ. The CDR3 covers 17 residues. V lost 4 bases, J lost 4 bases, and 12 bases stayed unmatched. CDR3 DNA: TGTGCCAGCAGCCCCACCGTCGGGGCGGGGGGGGCAGATACGCAGTATTTT. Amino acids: CASSPTVGAGGADTQYF.

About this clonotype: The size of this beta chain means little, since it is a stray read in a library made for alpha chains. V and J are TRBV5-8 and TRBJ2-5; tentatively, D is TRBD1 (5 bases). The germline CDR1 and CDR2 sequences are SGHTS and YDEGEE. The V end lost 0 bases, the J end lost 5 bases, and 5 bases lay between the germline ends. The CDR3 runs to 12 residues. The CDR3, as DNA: TGTGCCAGCAGCTTGGAGGGGGAGACCCAGTACTTC. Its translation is CASSLEGETQYF.

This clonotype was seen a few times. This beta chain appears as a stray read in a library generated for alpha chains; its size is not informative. CDR3 amino acids: CASRSGNSPLHF. The CDR3 bases are TGTGCCAGCAGAAGCGGCAATTCACCCCTCCACTTT. The chain carries TRBV6-5 and TRBJ1-6; D remains ambiguous. The CDR3 sequence is 12 residues long. Looked up from germline, CDR1 is MNHEY and CDR2 is SVGAGI. Deletions cut 6 bases from V and 7 bases from J, with 7 bases between.

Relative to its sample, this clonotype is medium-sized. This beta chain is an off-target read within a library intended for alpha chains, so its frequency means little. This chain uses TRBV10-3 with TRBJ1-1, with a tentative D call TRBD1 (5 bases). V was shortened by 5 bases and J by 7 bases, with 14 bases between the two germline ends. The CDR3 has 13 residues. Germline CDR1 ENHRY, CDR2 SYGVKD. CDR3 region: CAISPGREGEAFF. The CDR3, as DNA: TGTGCCATCAGTCCAGGCAGGGAGGGTGAAGCTTTCTTT.

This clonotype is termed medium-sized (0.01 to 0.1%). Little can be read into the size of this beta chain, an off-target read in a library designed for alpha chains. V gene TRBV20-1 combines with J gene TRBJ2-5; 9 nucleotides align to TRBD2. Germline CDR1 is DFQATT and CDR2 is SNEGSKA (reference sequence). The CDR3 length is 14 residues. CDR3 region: CSAFLTSGQETQYF. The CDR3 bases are TGCAGCGCCTTCTTGACTAGCGGACAAGAGACCCAGTACTTC.